One sample yielded the 32 T cell receptor beta chains listed below, sequenced in a study of blood T cell repertoires in COVID-19. The protocol was immunoSEQ multiplex PCR, while the TCRdb copy is restricted to in-frame clones and leaves out a portion. The sample lists some 200,000 clones; more than 80% were seen once. What was sequenced was peripheral blood. All receptors derive from an older woman with acute or convalescent COVID-19.

This chain links TRBV21-1 with TRBJ2-2; TRBD1, the table's D call, was not compared with the DNA. TRBV21-1 is shown as a pseudogene. CDR3 length equals 15 residues. CDR3 sequence: CASRRDRGRTGELFF. The DNA of the CDR3 is TGTGCCAGCAGGAGGGACAGGGGTAGGACCGGGGAGCTGTTTTTT.

V usage is TRBV7-6 and J usage is TRBJ1-1, with D unclear. Germline CDR1 SGHVS, CDR2 FNYEAQ. The CDR3 spans 15 residues. Trimming shortened V by 4 bases and J by 0 bases, and 12 bases separated the two germline ends. The CDR3 protein is CASSSKLPLNTEAFF. CDR3 DNA: TGTGCCAGCAGCTCCAAGCTGCCGTTGAACACTGAAGCTTTCTTT.

This chain connects TRBV2 to TRBJ2-1, with TRBD1 identical over 10 bases. Germline CDR1 SNHLY, CDR2 FYNNEI. The CDR3 length is 15 residues. J lost 7 bases, V lost 2 bases, and 5 bases had no gene match. For the CDR3, the DNA is TGTGCCAGCAGTGAATACGACAGGGGGCAGAATGAGCAGTTCTTC. Its translation is CASSEYDRGQNEQFF.

The CDR3 nucleotides read TGTGCCAGTAGTCCACAGGGCGTCGGCAATCAGCCCCAGCATTTT. This codes for CASSPQGVGNQPQHF. V is TRBV19 and J is TRBJ1-5, with D perhaps TRBD1 (6 bases). The germline CDR1 and CDR2 sequences are LNHDA and SQIVND (reference sequence). This CDR3 has 15 residues. V lost 5 bases and J lost 2, with 13 bases in between.

The V and J genes are TRBV4-1 and TRBJ1-3, with 7 nucleotides matching TRBD1. J gave up 2 bases and V 0 bases, and 13 bases lay outside the gene matches. The CDR3 spans 19 residues. The germline CDR1 and CDR2 sequences are MGHRA and YSYEKL. In DNA, the CDR3 is TGCGCCAGCAGCCAAGATACCCTTCCCAGACAGGGAACTGGAAACACCATATATTTT. It specifies CASSQDTLPRQGTGNTIYF.

The V call is TRBV7-9, the J call TRBJ2-5, with D uncertain. The CDR3 length is 13 residues. The germline V and J ends were trimmed by 2 bases and 3 bases, with 7 bases remaining between them. Germline-derived CDR1 and CDR2 are SEHNR and FQNEAQ (reference sequence). Here the CDR3 reads CASSLSAEETQYF. The CDR3 nucleotides are TGTGCCAGCAGCTTATCCGCGGAAGAGACCCAGTACTTC.

The rearrangement uses TRBV19 and TRBJ1-4; 7 bases are shared with TRBD1. V lost 5 bases to trimming and J lost 4 bases; unmatched junction nucleotides: 7. Looked up from germline, CDR1 is LNHDA and CDR2 is SQIVND (reference sequence). This CDR3 comprises 15 residues. The CDR3 sequence is CASSSNRGFNEKLFF. CDR3 nucleotides: TGTGCCAGTAGTTCTAACAGGGGTTTTAATGAAAAACTGTTTTTT.

This chain links TRBV7-2 with TRBJ2-6, with 8 nucleotides matching TRBD1. This CDR3 region has 19 residues. V shed 1 base and J 4 bases; nucleotides not matched to a gene: 12. Germline V gene data show CDR1 as SGHTA and CDR2 as FQGNSA. In DNA, the CDR3 is TGTGCCAGCAGCTTAGGCGGGACAGGCGGAGGCGCAGGGGCCAACGTCCTGACTTTC. Translating gives CASSLGGTGGGAGANVLTF.

V gene TRBV15 combines with J gene TRBJ2-5; tentatively, D is TRBD2 (5 bases). Trimming pared 0 bases from V and 3 bases from J, leaving 14 bases between. Looked up from germline, CDR1 is LNHNV and CDR2 is YYDKDF (reference sequence). The CDR3 runs 16 residues. CDR3 sequence: CATSRDRGSGEETQYF. In nucleotides, the CDR3 is TGTGCCACCAGCAGAGATCGGGGTTCCGGAGAAGAGACCCAGTACTTC.

The V gene is TRBV6-5, the J gene TRBJ2-7; 8 bases agree with TRBD1. The ends lost 2 bases at V and 3 bases at J; junction bases unmatched: 6. CDR1 and CDR2 from the germline V gene are MNHEY and SVGAGI. This CDR3 has 15 amino acids. The CDR3 nucleotides read TGTGCCAGCAGTTACGCAGGGGGCCCTCTCTACGAGCAGTACGTC. Translating it yields CASSYAGGPLYEQYV.

V usage is TRBV19 and J usage is TRBJ2-5, with TRBD2 matching 12 bases. The germline V gene has CDR1 LNHDA and CDR2 SQIVND (reference sequence). V shed 6 bases and J 5 bases; nucleotides not matched to a gene: 7. This CDR3 is built from 15 residues. The CDR3 DNA reads TGTGCCAGTAGGACGACTAGCGGGAGCCGGGAGACCCAGTACTTC. Translating gives CASRTTSGSRETQYF.

V is TRBV6-6 and J is TRBJ1-2; 7 nucleotides line up with TRBD1. This CDR3 spans 14 amino acids. Germline V lookup: CDR1 MNHNY, CDR2 SVGAGI (reference sequence). J lost 0 bases, V lost 6 bases, and 4 bases had no gene match. Here the CDR3 reads CASRTDRANYGYTF. The CDR3, as DNA: TGTGCCAGCAGAACCGACAGGGCTAACTATGGCTACACCTTC.

The chain combines TRBV7-8 with TRBJ2-7; D is undetermined. Germline V gene data show CDR1 as SGHVS and CDR2 as FQNEAQ. The CDR3 loop spans 14 amino acids. Trimming took off 5 bases at V and 7 bases at J, with 18 bases between the two ends. CDR3 residues: CASSAAYGRMEQYV. CDR3 bases: TGTGCCAGCAGCGCCGCTTATGGCAGGATGGAGCAGTACGTC.

The V call is TRBV6-5, the J call TRBJ1-1; TRBD1 matches 9 bases. Looked up from germline, CDR1 is MNHEY and CDR2 is SVGAGI. CDR3 length: 14 amino acids. Germline trimming cut 6 bases from V and 7 bases from J; bases unmatched to any gene: 9. CDR3 region: CASRAGTGTYEAFF. The CDR3 DNA follows: TGTGCCAGCAGGGCCGGGACAGGGACTTATGAAGCTTTCTTT.

The chain joins TRBV29-1 to TRBJ2-3, with TRBD2 matching over 8 bases. J lost 4 bases, V lost 5 bases, and 8 bases had no gene match. Germline-derived CDR1 and CDR2 are SQVTM and ANQGSEA. The CDR3 is 14 amino acids. The CDR3 bases are TGCAGCGTTTCGAGCGGGAGTTTATCAGATACGCAGTATTTT. It specifies CSVSSGSLSDTQYF.

The chain couples TRBV7-8 to TRBJ1-4, with TRBD1 matching over 7 bases. J lost 8 bases, V lost 6 bases, and 6 bases had no gene match. CDR1 and CDR2 from the germline V gene are SGHVS and FQNEAQ. This CDR3 has 13 residues. The DNA for the CDR3 is TGTGCCAGCAGTGAAGGGGGCTGGGAAAAACTGTTTTTT. This translates into CASSEGGWEKLFF. Full variable domain (missing parts from reference TRBV7-8 and TRBJ1-4): GAGVSQSPRYKVAKRGQDVALRCDPISGHVSLFWYQQALGQGPEFLTYFQNEAQLDKSGLPSDRFFAERPEGSVSTLKIQRTQQEDSAVYLCASSEGGWEKLFFGSGTQLSVL.

The genes are TRBV3-1 (or the pseudogene TRBV3-2) and TRBJ2-2; D may be TRBD2 (6 bases). Between the trimmed V and J ends, which lost 1 base and 4 bases, there was a span of 10 bases. CDR3 length equals 15 residues. Germline CDR1 LGHDT, CDR2 YNNKEL (reference sequence). The CDR3 loop is CASSQGSGITGELFF. For the CDR3, the DNA is TGTGCCAGCAGCCAAGGTAGCGGCATCACCGGGGAGCTGTTTTTT.

The V gene is TRBV3-1 (or the pseudogene TRBV3-2), the J gene TRBJ2-2, with a possible D match to TRBD1 (5 bases). The CDR3 sequence is 14 residues long. Trimming removed 2 bases from V and 7 bases from J, with 11 bases in between. Looked up from germline, CDR1 is LGHDT and CDR2 is YNNKEL (reference sequence). CDR3 sequence (DNA): TGTGCCAGCAGCCAAAAAGGGGCTGACGGGGAGCTGTTTTTT. This encodes CASSQKGADGELFF.

This chain links TRBV3-1 (or the pseudogene TRBV3-2) with TRBJ1-6; D is ambiguous. V was trimmed by 3 bases and J by 5 bases, leaving 8 bases between them. The CDR3 spans 14 residues. Germline-derived CDR1 and CDR2 are LGHDT and YNNKEL (reference sequence). This CDR3 is CASSQRTDNSPLHF. The CDR3 DNA follows: TGTGCCAGCAGCCAGCGTACGGATAATTCACCCCTCCACTTT.

The chain links TRBV12-3 or TRBV12-4 to TRBJ1-1; D is uncertain. Between the trimmed V and J ends, which lost 8 bases and 4 bases, there was a span of 11 bases. This CDR3 spans 12 amino acids. CDR3 region: CASSQRGTEAFF. In DNA, the CDR3 is TGTGCCAGCTCCCAGCGAGGCACTGAAGCTTTCTTT.

This chain connects TRBV11-3 to TRBJ2-1, with a possible D match to TRBD2 (5 bases). The CDR3 runs 16 residues. The V end was cut by 1 base, the J end by 7 bases, with 17 bases between. CDR1 is SGHNT, CDR2 YENEEA, per germline. CDR3 loop: CASSLAQGRLRNEQFF. DNA for the CDR3: TGTGCCAGCAGCTTAGCCCAAGGGAGACTCAGAAATGAGCAGTTCTTC.

This clone came up a few times. This chain joins TRBV5-4 and TRBJ1-3; weak D call: TRBD1 (6 bases). The germline V and J ends were trimmed by 3 bases and 4 bases, with 14 bases remaining between them. This CDR3 is 15 amino acids long. Per the germline V gene, CDR1 is SGHNT and CDR2 is YYREEE (reference sequence). The CDR3: CASSSSDRSGNTIYF. CDR3 nucleotide sequence: TGTGCCAGCAGCTCTAGTGACAGGTCCGGAAACACCATATATTTT.

The rearrangement links TRBV10-3 to TRBJ2-7; 9 nucleotides line up with TRBD2. V was pared by 4 bases and J by 1 base, with 17 bases of the junction left unmatched. The CDR3 sequence is 19 residues long. Germline V gives CDR1 ENHRY, CDR2 SYGVKD. The CDR3 here is CAISGVGLGGRAVSYEQYV. DNA for the CDR3: TGTGCCATCAGTGGAGTCGGATTGGGCGGGAGGGCCGTATCCTACGAGCAGTACGTC.

The V and J genes are TRBV28 and TRBJ1-2; 11 bases line up with TRBD1. Looked up from germline, CDR1 is MDHEN and CDR2 is SYDVKM. V lost 4 bases to trimming and J lost 4 bases; unmatched junction nucleotides: 5. The CDR3 is 15 amino acids. As DNA, the CDR3 is TGTGCCAGCAGTTCCGGGGACAGGGGGGTCTATGGCTACACCTTC. Residues: CASSSGDRGVYGYTF.

The J gene is TRBJ1-6, the V gene TRBV11-2; the D gene is possibly TRBD1 (5 bases). The V and J ends lost 3 bases and 5 bases respectively, with 11 bases between them. Germline values: CDR1 SGHAT, CDR2 FQNNGV. The CDR3 covers 15 residues. Here the CDR3 DNA reads TGTGCCAGCAGCTTCTCGTCAGGGAATAATTCACCCCTCCACTTT. Its translation: CASSFSSGNNSPLHF.

The gene calls are TRBV11-2 and TRBJ2-5, with TRBD2 as a possible D gene (6 bases). Germline loops: CDR1 SGHAT, CDR2 FQNNGV. V was cut by 1 base and J by 7 bases, with 19 bases left in between. This CDR3 spans 16 amino acids. CDR3 residues: CASSLGGTHPRGTQYF. The CDR3 DNA sequence: TGTGCCAGCAGCTTAGGGGGGACTCACCCTCGAGGGACCCAGTACTTC.

The rearrangement joins TRBV28 to TRBJ2-7; TRBD2 aligns across 9 bases. CDR1 is MDHEN, CDR2 SYDVKM, per germline. The CDR3 consists of 16 residues. J lost 3 bases, V lost 3 bases, and 9 bases had no gene match. CDR3 sequence: CASSFLGGREIYEQYF. CDR3 nucleotide sequence: TGTGCCAGCAGTTTTTTGGGCGGGAGGGAGATCTACGAGCAGTACTTC.

The chain links TRBV27 to TRBJ1-5; no firm D call. The V gene lost 2 bases and the J gene lost 2 bases, with 7 bases spanning the gap. Germline CDR1 MNHEY, CDR2 SMNVEV (reference sequence). CDR3 length equals 14 residues. In DNA form, the CDR3 reads TGTGCCAGCAGTTTAGGGCGGGGCAATCAGCCCCAGCATTTT. It codes for CASSLGRGNQPQHF.

The rearrangement links TRBV5-5 to TRBJ2-1, with 10 bases lining up with TRBD2. Trimming at V came to 0 bases and at J to 1 base, leaving 4 bases not matched to a gene. Per the germline V gene, CDR1 is SGHKS and CDR2 is YYEKEE (reference sequence). The CDR3 has 17 residues. The CDR3 loop reads CASSLGAGGPSYNEQFF. CDR3 DNA sequence: TGTGCCAGCAGCTTGGGAGCGGGAGGGCCATCCTACAATGAGCAGTTCTTC.

The gene calls are TRBV30 and TRBJ1-5; D uncertain. V dropped 0 bases and J dropped 1 base, with 7 bases sitting between them. Germline loops: CDR1 GTSNPN, CDR2 SVGIG (reference sequence). The CDR3 is 14 residues long. As DNA, the CDR3 is TGTGCCTGGAGTGTACGAGCCAGCAATCAGCCCCAGCATTTT. Protein sequence: CAWSVRASNQPQHF.

This chain connects TRBV2 to TRBJ2-5; 8 nucleotides agree with TRBD1. Germline V gene data show CDR1 as SNHLY and CDR2 as FYNNEI. This CDR3 has 14 amino acids. V lost 5 bases and J lost 4; bases outside the gene matches: 6. The CDR3 coding sequence is TGTGCCAGCAGTAGACCAGGGGGCCCAGAGACCCAGTACTTC. It specifies CASSRPGGPETQYF.

This clone was found once. This chain connects TRBV5-1 to TRBJ2-1; 10 bases align to TRBD2. The CDR3 is 17 amino acids. V lost 5 bases, J lost 0 bases, and 8 bases stayed unmatched. Germline V gene sequence: CDR1 SGHRS, CDR2 YFSETQ. The CDR3 sequence is CASRASGSARSYNEQFF. The CDR3 bases are TGCGCCAGCAGAGCTAGCGGGAGTGCCCGCTCCTACAATGAGCAGTTCTTC.